This record looks at one TCR beta chain sequence and its context. Its specificity is unknown. The CDR3 length is 13 residues. V lost 0 bases and J 4 bases, leaving 6 bases between the germline ends. Per the germline V gene, CDR1 is SGHAT and CDR2 is FQNNGV. Clones were read by immunoSEQ multiplex PCR, and TCRdb kept only the in-frame ones, dropping some. Of 25,000 to 30,000 clones in the sample, approximately 94% were seen once. The data derive from a study of chemoradiotherapy in HPV16-positive cancers. Study outcomes and limitations: HPV-specific T cells were functionally defined from only two HPV16-positive patients. Non-HPV-specific T cells did not expand in tumors during treatment, whereas candidate HPV-specific clones and E7-related motifs did.

Sample: blood, taken from a patient who underwent chemoradiotherapy. This clonotype was obtained from a human donor with HPV-associated anogenital cancer. The V gene is TRBV11-2, the J gene TRBJ2-5; D gene ambiguous. For the CDR3, the DNA is TGTGCCAGCAGCTTAGATACACCAGAGACCCAGTACTTC. Translating it yields CASSLDTPETQYF.